This T cell receptor (beta chain) was captured by sequencing in a study of blood T cell repertoires in COVID-19. At the level of the study: The origin of the acute and convalescent COVID-19 samples was the United States, Italy and Spain. Sources were T cells, B-cell-depleted T cells, or PBMCs; the material itself was cDNA or gDNA.

Per the original methods: Reference gene primer amplification yielded estimated nucleated cell counts. Assay: immunoSEQ multiplex PCR; the TCRdb copy retains only in-frame clones and omits some. The DNA was the basis for D and trimming; V, J and clone size are from that table. The sample carries about 260,000 clones, around 90% recorded once. Trimming shortened V by 5 bases and J by 0 bases, and 13 bases separated the two germline ends. Germline assignment: CDR1 LNHDA and CDR2 SQIVND (reference sequence). The CDR3 spans 15 residues. This clonotype was sampled from a human donor in a cohort sampled during active COVID-19. Sequenced input: peripheral blood. The gene calls are TRBV19 and TRBJ1-1; D call uncertain. The CDR3: CASSQNRPMNTEAFF. Here the CDR3 DNA reads TGTGCCAGTAGTCAGAACAGACCCATGAACACTGAAGCTTTCTTT.